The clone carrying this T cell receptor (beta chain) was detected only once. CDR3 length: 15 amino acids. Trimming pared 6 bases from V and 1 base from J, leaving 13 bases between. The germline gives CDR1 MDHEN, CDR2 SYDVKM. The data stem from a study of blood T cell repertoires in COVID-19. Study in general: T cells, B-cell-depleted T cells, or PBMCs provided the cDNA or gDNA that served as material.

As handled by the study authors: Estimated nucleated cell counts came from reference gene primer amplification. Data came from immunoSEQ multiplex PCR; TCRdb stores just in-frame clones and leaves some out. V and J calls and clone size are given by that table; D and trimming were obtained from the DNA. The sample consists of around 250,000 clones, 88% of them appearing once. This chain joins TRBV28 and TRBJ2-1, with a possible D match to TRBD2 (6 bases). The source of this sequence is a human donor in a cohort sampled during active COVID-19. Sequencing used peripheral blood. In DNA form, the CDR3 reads TGTGCCAGCAGCCACGGGGGTAAGTCCTACAATGAGCAGTTCTTC. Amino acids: CASSHGGKSYNEQFF.